This is a list of T cell receptor beta chains from one sample in a study of T cells in Graves' hyperthyroidism and ophthalmopathy. TCRdb reprocessed the multiplex PCR reads with MiXCR, giving one entry per CDR3 protein. The sample holds 700,000 to 950,000 distinct CDR3 sequences, approximately 36% seen once. Sequences were obtained from blood. Source of these receptors: a woman in her thirties or forties with Graves' hyperthyroidism. CDR3s leave out the opening cysteine and the closing phenylalanine or tryptophan. Size values are once, few and many counts, or a class for expanded clones, and some rows have none.

many,TRBJ1-1,TRBV10-3,AISRGQGTTEAF
many,TRBJ1-4,TRBV20-1,SATDSRNEKLF
many,TRBJ1-2,TRBV7-9,ASRSTGTGYT
few,TRBJ2-7,TRBV2,ASSEQWGFNEQY
NA,TRBJ2-5,TRBV3-1,ASSPSHRVRETQY
NA,TRBJ1-1,TRBV5-1,ASSLAPGSPAS
few,TRBJ2-5,TRBV19,ASSERAQETQY
many,TRBJ1-6,TRBV7-2,ASSLDGGWNSPLH
few,TRBJ1-3,TRBV4-3,ASSQEYHRENPPGNTIY
NA,TRBJ1-6,TRBV7-2,ASSFRTVTNSPLH
NA,TRBJ2-3,TRBV24-1,ATSDLRVSTDTQY
NA,TRBJ1-1,TRBV6-2/TRBV6-3,ASSYEYGRSLEAF
NA,TRBJ1-2,TRBV19,ASYGVGPLNGYT
few,TRBJ1-6,TRBV5-6,ASSPGTGDNSPLH
few,TRBJ2-7,TRBV14,ASSHHPSGQPYEQY
many,TRBJ1-2,TRBV7-7,ASSPSLGNGYT
many,TRBJ2-6,TRBV7-9,ASSWTDYSGANVLT
NA,TRBJ1-1,TRBV6-5,VSSSTWDREAF
NA,TRBJ1-2,TRBV6-2/TRBV6-3,ASSYSLVAPYGYT
NA,TRBJ1-1,TRBV6-5,ASSYSTTGGNTEAF
NA,TRBJ1-3,TRBV6-6,ASSYRDPSGNTIY
many,TRBJ2-5,TRBV7-9,ASSHPLAVSGTQY
many,TRBJ1-2,TRBV6-5,ASSLTGRLSDGYT
many,TRBJ2-7,TRBV14,ASSLYYEQY
NA,TRBJ1-2,TRBV28,ASTLGGNYGYT
many,TRBJ1-5,TRBV6-5,ASSYGGGQPQH
NA,TRBJ2-3,TRBV10-3,AISDEASGTSTDTQY
NA,TRBJ2-7,TRBV19,ASSFGQGNMYEQY
NA,TRBJ1-1,TRBV4-1,ASRGERGWMNTEAF
NA,TRBJ1-6,TRBV10-3,ASTRTGTESSYNSPLH
NA,TRBJ1-3,TRBV12-3/TRBV12-4,ASLSHSGNTIY
NA,TRBJ2-1,TRBV20-1,SASAGATLNEQF
NA,TRBJ1-5,TRBV6-5,ASRYRGSNQPQH
many,TRBJ1-3,TRBV9,ASSIFGNTIY
many,TRBJ1-1,TRBV7-2,ASSPRDRTGEAF
many,TRBJ2-6,TRBV7-6,ASSPYGANVLT
NA,TRBJ1-4,TRBV10-3,ASSSGGPREKLF
NA,TRBJ1-1,TRBV4-3,ASSQDRQGISTEAF
many,TRBJ1-2,TRBV10-3,AISVAYGYT
NA,TRBJ1-5,TRBV6-1,ASSPTGLEPQH
once,TRBJ1-2,TRBV5-1,ASSLTGNTGGYGYT
many,TRBJ1-2,TRBV13,ASSPPGTYYGYT
many,TRBJ1-5,TRBV10-3,AISEVVDSTQPQH
few,TRBJ2-3,TRBV7-9,ASSLAPQGTDTQY
few,TRBJ1-1,TRBV5-6,ASSLRQVRGNTEAF
many,TRBJ1-2,TRBV7-6,ASSLRGGAGGGYT
few,TRBJ2-7,TRBV20-1,SARGPDPFIGRSSYEQY
many,TRBJ1-6,TRBV4-3,ASSQGRTANSPLH
few,TRBJ1-2,TRBV5-1,ASSLSVRAYGYT
NA,TRBJ2-7,TRBV6-5,ASSYSGRDGYEQY
many,TRBJ2-7,TRBV10-2,ASSGGGTYEQY